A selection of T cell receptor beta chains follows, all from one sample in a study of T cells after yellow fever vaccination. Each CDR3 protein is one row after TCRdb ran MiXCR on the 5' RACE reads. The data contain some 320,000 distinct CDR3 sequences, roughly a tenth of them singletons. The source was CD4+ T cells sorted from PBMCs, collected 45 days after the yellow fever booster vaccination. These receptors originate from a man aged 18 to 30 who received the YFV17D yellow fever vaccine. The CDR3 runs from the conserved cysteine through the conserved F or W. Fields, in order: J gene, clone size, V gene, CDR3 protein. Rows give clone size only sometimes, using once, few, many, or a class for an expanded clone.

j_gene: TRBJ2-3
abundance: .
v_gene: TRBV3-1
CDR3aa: CASSDRVGPDTQYF

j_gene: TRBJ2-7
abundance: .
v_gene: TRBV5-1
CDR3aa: CASSQTGPSYEQYF

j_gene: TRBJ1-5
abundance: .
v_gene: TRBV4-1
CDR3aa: CASSQVVKSVGRVWPQHF

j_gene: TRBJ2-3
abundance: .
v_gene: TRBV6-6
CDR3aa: CASTLGGPGTDTQYF

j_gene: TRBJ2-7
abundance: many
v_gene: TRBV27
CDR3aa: CASSPGGRGSTYEQYF

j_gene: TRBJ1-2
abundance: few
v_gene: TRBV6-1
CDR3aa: CAIYRDSAYGYTF

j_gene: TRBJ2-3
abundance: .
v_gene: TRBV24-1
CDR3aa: CATSGSGAAFGTDTQYF

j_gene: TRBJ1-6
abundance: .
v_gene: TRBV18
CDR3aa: CASSLSRGSNSPLHF

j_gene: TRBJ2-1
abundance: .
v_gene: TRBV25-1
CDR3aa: CASSEIGRQNEQFF

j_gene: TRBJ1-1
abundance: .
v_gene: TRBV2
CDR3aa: CASSENWNLNTEAFF